This is a list of T cell receptor beta chains from one sample in a study of blood T cell repertoires in COVID-19. TCRdb keeps only in-frame clones here, not all; method: immunoSEQ multiplex PCR. The table has about 130,000 clones, roughly three quarters seen once. Sequenced material: peripheral blood. Source of these receptors: a woman in her 70s with acute or convalescent COVID-19. The CDR3 runs from the conserved cysteine through the conserved F or W. A D gene is named only where the DNA matches it firmly. Only part of the rows carry a size: once, few, many, or a class if the clone is expanded.

V	size	J	D	CDR3	DNA
TRBV28	-	TRBJ1-5	-	CASSFSSNQPQHF	TGTGCCAGCAGTTTCTCTAGCAATCAGCCCCAGCATTTT
TRBV27	once	TRBJ1-3	-	CASKLQSNAHTIYF	TGTGCCAGCAAATTACAGTCGAATGCACACACCATATATTTT
TRBV19	-	TRBJ1-1	TRBD1	CASSIQGQTNTEAFF	TGTGCCAGTAGTATTCAGGGACAGACGAACACTGAAGCTTTCTTT
TRBV6-5	-	TRBJ1-1	-	CASMRQNTEAFF	TGTGCCAGCATGCGGCAGAACACTGAAGCTTTCTTT
TRBV6-5	-	TRBJ1-1	-	CASSWSAGNTEAFF	TGTGCCAGCAGTTGGTCGGCGGGGAACACTGAAGCTTTCTTT
TRBV15	-	TRBJ1-2	-	CATSRGGGDGYTF	TGTGCCACCAGCAGGGGAGGCGGAGATGGCTACACCTTC
TRBV3-1/TRBV3-2	many	TRBJ2-1	TRBD2	CASSQTREDYNEQFF	TGTGCCAGCAGCCAAACGCGGGAGGACTACAATGAGCAGTTCTTC
TRBV2	-	TRBJ1-2	-	CASSEVGQGSQTF	-
TRBV28	-	TRBJ1-1	-	CASSLGSLNTEAFF	TGTGCCAGCAGTTTGGGCAGCCTGAACACTGAAGCTTTCTTT
TRBV19	-	TRBJ2-7	-	CASSIQGIGSYEQYF	TGTGCCAGTAGCATCCAGGGTATTGGATCCTACGAGCAGTACTTC
TRBV19	-	TRBJ2-7	TRBD2	CASSVGLTYEQYF	TGTGCCAGTAGTGTGGGACTAACCTACGAGCAGTACTTC
TRBV19	-	TRBJ2-3	TRBD2	CASSITGASGGTDTQYF	TGTGCCAGTAGTATTACAGGCGCTAGCGGGGGTACAGATACGCAGTATTTT
TRBV19	-	TRBJ1-5	-	CATHRGGGQPQHF	TGTGCCACACACCGTGGGGGCGGACAGCCCCAGCATTTT
TRBV11-2	-	TRBJ2-6	-	CASSLGQGRWGANVLTF	TGTGCCAGCAGCTTAGGGCAGGGAAGATGGGGGGCCAACGTCCTGACTTTC
TRBV15	-	TRBJ1-1	TRBD1	CATRKTGLLNTEAFF	TGTGCCACCAGAAAGACAGGGCTCTTGAACACTGAAGCTTTCTTT
TRBV7-3	once	TRBJ2-2	-	CASSVLQGTGELFF	TGTGCCAGCAGCGTCCTCCAGGGGACCGGGGAGCTGTTTTTT
TRBV19	-	TRBJ2-7	TRBD1	CASSLGQGGEEQYF	TGTGCCAGTTCACTTGGACAGGGAGGTGAAGAGCAGTACTTC
TRBV3-1/TRBV3-2	-	TRBJ2-7	-	CASSQDIGNEQYF	TGTGCCAGCAGCCAAGATATCGGGAACGAGCAGTACTTC
TRBV2	once	TRBJ2-5	-	CATNRDTQETQYF	TGTGCCACCAACCGGGACACTCAAGAGACCCAGTACTTC
TRBV7-2	-	TRBJ2-3	-	CASSFSAGTDTQYF	TGTGCCAGCAGCTTTAGCGCTGGGACAGATACGCAGTATTTT
TRBV5-8	-	TRBJ2-1	TRBD1	CASSRDRAGVKQFF	TGTGCCAGCAGCCGGGACAGGGCTGGGGTAAAGCAGTTCTTC
TRBV3-1/TRBV3-2	-	TRBJ1-2	TRBD1	CASSQGGQATYGYTF	TGTGCCAGCAGCCAAGGGGGACAGGCGACTTATGGCTACACCTTC
TRBV30	-	TRBJ2-1	TRBD1	CAWEGQSTYNEQFF	TGTGCCTGGGAGGGACAGTCAACCTACAATGAGCAGTTCTTC
TRBV7-6	-	TRBJ1-4	TRBD1	CASSPTDRVGEKLFF	TGTGCCAGCAGCCCGACTGACAGGGTTGGAGAAAAACTGTTTTTT
TRBV30	few	TRBJ1-3	-	CAWTLSGNTIYF	TGTGCCTGGACCCTCTCTGGAAACACCATATATTTT
TRBV18	-	TRBJ1-1	TRBD1	CASSPDRVNTEAFF	TGTGCCAGCTCACCGGACAGGGTGAACACTGAAGCTTTCTTT
TRBV2	many	TRBJ1-5	-	CASSRGGAYSNQPQHF	TGTGCCAGCAGCCGGGGGGGGGCTTATAGCAATCAGCCCCAGCATTTT
TRBV19	-	TRBJ1-5	-	CASSGGGNNQPQHF	TGTGCCAGTAGCGGGGGAGGAAACAATCAGCCCCAGCATTTT
TRBV19	few	TRBJ1-1	TRBD1	CASRTLSRAGGKNTEAFF	TGTGCCAGTCGAACCCTCTCCCGGGCAGGGGGCAAGAACACTGAAGCTTTCTTT
TRBV3-1/TRBV3-2	-	TRBJ1-2	-	CASSQATGRYGYTF	TGTGCCAGCAGCCAAGCTACAGGCAGATATGGCTACACCTTC
TRBV5-1	-	TRBJ1-1	TRBD1	CASSPGQGRTEAFF	TGCGCCAGCTCCCCCGGACAGGGTAGGACTGAAGCTTTCTTT
TRBV28	-	TRBJ1-5	TRBD1	CASSFSDRGFNQPQHF	TGTGCCAGCAGTTTCTCAGACAGGGGGTTCAATCAGCCCCAGCATTTT
TRBV6-4	-	TRBJ1-1	-	CASSREQTSEAFF	TGTGCCAGCAGTCGAGAACAGACGAGTGAAGCTTTCTTT
TRBV28	-	TRBJ2-7	TRBD2	CASGEAGGPDEQYF	TGTGCCAGCGGTGAAGCGGGAGGGCCTGACGAGCAGTACTTC
TRBV11-2	-	TRBJ2-7	-	CASSLDSGTAGYEQYF	TGTGCCAGCAGCTTAGATAGTGGGACAGCGGGCTACGAGCAGTACTTC
TRBV3-1/TRBV3-2	-	TRBJ2-1	TRBD2	CASSQSGGLARNEQFF	TGTGCCAGCAGCCAATCCGGGGGACTAGCGCGGAATGAGCAGTTCTTC
TRBV10-3	few	TRBJ2-5	TRBD1	CAISESPDRVGETQYF	TGTGCCATCAGTGAGTCGCCGGACAGGGTAGGGGAGACCCAGTACTTC
TRBV6-5	-	TRBJ1-1	-	CASSLGAAEAFF	TGTGCCAGCAGCCTTGGAGCCGCTGAAGCTTTCTTT
TRBV7-2	-	TRBJ2-2	-	CASSLAHLLNTGELFF	TGTGCCAGCAGCTTAGCACATCTCCTGAACACCGGGGAGCTGTTTTTT
TRBV19	-	TRBJ1-2	-	CASKKSNYGYTF	TGTGCCAGTAAGAAGAGCAACTATGGCTACACCTTC
TRBV7-2	-	TRBJ2-5	TRBD1	CASSLVEGQETQYF	TGTGCCAGCAGCTTAGTCGAGGGACAGGAGACCCAGTACTTC
TRBV4-3	-	TRBJ2-3	TRBD2	CASSPGTRFHDTQYF	TGCGCCAGCAGCCCGGGGACTAGGTTTCATGATACGCAGTATTTT
TRBV28	once	TRBJ2-2	-	CASSLLRPQHPGELFF	TGTGCCAGCAGTTTACTCAGGCCTCAACATCCCGGGGAGCTGTTTTTT
TRBV19	-	TRBJ1-5	-	CASSIGVGNQPQHF	TGTGCCAGTAGTATCGGTGTCGGCAATCAGCCCCAGCATTTT
TRBV9	-	TRBJ1-5	TRBD1	CASSGTGGRNQPQHF	TGTGCCAGCAGCGGTACAGGGGGCCGCAATCAGCCCCAGCATTTT
TRBV19	-	TRBJ1-2	TRBD1	CASSIQGGHGYTF	TGTGCCAGTAGTATACAAGGGGGCCATGGCTACACCTTC
TRBV5-1	-	TRBJ2-7	TRBD2	CASSPGTSAQSYEQYF	TGCGCCAGCAGCCCCGGGACTAGCGCCCAATCCTACGAGCAGTACTTC
TRBV2	once	TRBJ2-2	TRBD2	CASSESGGRTGELFF	TGTGCCAGCAGTGAATCTGGCGGGAGGACCGGGGAGCTGTTTTTT
TRBV23-1	-	TRBJ1-1	-	CASEGMNTEAFF	TGCGCCAGCGAGGGAATGAACACTGAAGCTTTCTTT
TRBV7-6	-	TRBJ1-6	TRBD1	CASSSSTGGNSPLHF	TGTGCCAGCAGCTCCTCGACAGGGGGAAATTCACCCCTCCACTTT
TRBV7-8	-	TRBJ2-2	TRBD2	CASSTGLAAGTGELFF	TGTGCCAGCAGCACTGGACTAGCCGCGGGCACCGGGGAGCTGTTTTTT
TRBV7-2	-	TRBJ2-7	-	CASSPPGLLSYEQYF	TGTGCCAGCAGCCCCCCCGGACTGTTATCCTACGAGCAGTACTTC
TRBV5-1	-	TRBJ2-4	TRBD1	CASSAAGGEAIQYF	TGCGCCAGCAGCGCGGCAGGGGGCGAGGCCATTCAGTACTTC
TRBV15	few	TRBJ1-1	-	CATSRGKGSMNTEAFF	TGTGCCACCAGCAGAGGGAAGGGGTCCATGAACACTGAAGCTTTCTTT
TRBV19	-	TRBJ2-1	TRBD2	CASSIGWRGVPEENEQFF	TGTGCCAGTAGTATCGGCTGGCGGGGGGTTCCCGAGGAAAATGAGCAGTTCTTC
TRBV6-2/TRBV6-3	-	TRBJ1-6	TRBD1	CASSAHRDRGPSPLHF	TGTGCCAGCAGTGCCCACCGGGACAGGGGACCTTCACCCCTCCACTTT
TRBV5-5	-	TRBJ1-2	-	CASSTETEVNYGYTF	TGTGCCAGCAGCACCGAGACGGAGGTTAACTATGGCTACACCTTC
TRBV5-4	-	TRBJ2-5	TRBD1	CASSFRTGEVKETQYF	TGTGCCAGCAGTTTTAGGACAGGGGAGGTGAAAGAGACCCAGTACTTC
TRBV7-2	-	TRBJ2-7	TRBD1	CASSLDTGQGRGGQYF	TGTGCCAGCAGCTTAGATACCGGACAGGGGCGGGGCGGGCAGTACTTC